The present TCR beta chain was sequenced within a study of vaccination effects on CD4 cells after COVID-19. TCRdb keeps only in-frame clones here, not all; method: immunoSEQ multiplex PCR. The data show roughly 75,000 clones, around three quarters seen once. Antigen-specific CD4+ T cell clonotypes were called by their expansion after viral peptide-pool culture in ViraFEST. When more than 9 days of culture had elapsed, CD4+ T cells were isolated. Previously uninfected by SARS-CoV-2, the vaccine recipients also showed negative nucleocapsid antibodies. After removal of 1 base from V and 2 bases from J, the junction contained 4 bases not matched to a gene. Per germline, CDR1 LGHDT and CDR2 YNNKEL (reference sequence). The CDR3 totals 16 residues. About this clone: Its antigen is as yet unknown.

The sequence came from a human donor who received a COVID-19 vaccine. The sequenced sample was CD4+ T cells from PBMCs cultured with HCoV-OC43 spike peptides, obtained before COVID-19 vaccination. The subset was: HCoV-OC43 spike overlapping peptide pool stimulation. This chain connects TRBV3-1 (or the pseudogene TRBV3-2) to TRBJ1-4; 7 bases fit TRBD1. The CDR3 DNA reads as TGTGCCAGCAGCCAAGCCCAGGGGGGTACTAATGAAAAACTGTTTTTT. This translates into CASSQAQGGTNEKLFF.